Listed below are T cell receptor beta chains from one sample, sequenced in a study of T cell responses to AZD1222 COVID-19 vaccine. Sequencing used immunoSEQ multiplex PCR; TCRdb keeps in-frame clones, though not all of them. The sample yields about 150,000 clones, more than 70% seen once. This specimen was peripheral blood, taken 28 days after the second AZD1222 dose. All receptors come from an adult who received the AZD1222 COVID-19 vaccine. The CDR3 runs from the conserved cysteine through the conserved F or W. D genes are given only for firm matches. Expanded clones are given a class, and other clones once, few, many or no size at all.

V gene: TRBV7-2; clone size: .; J gene: TRBJ2-1; D gene: .; CDR3 protein: CASSLVAGSYNEQFF; CDR3 DNA: TGTGCCAGCAGCTTGGTGGCAGGGTCCTACAATGAGCAGTTCTTC
V gene: TRBV12-5; clone size: .; J gene: TRBJ2-5; D gene: .; CDR3 protein: CTVWRAQETQYF; CDR3 DNA: TGTACTGTTTGGAGGGCCCAAGAGACCCAGTACTTC
V gene: TRBV10-3; clone size: .; J gene: TRBJ1-2; D gene: TRBD1; CDR3 protein: CAISGATNRGGGGYTF; CDR3 DNA: TGTGCCATCAGTGGCGCGACGAACAGGGGCGGAGGCGGCTACACCTTC
V gene: TRBV5-1; clone size: .; J gene: TRBJ1-1; D gene: .; CDR3 protein: CASTFGGGGNTEAFF; CDR3 DNA: TGCGCCAGCACCTTCGGGGGAGGTGGGAACACTGAAGCTTTCTTT
V gene: TRBV5-6; clone size: once; J gene: TRBJ2-3; D gene: .; CDR3 protein: CASSLEYPASTDTQYF; CDR3 DNA: TGTGCCAGCAGCTTGGAGTACCCAGCGAGCACAGATACGCAGTATTTT
V gene: TRBV2; clone size: .; J gene: TRBJ2-1; D gene: TRBD2; CDR3 protein: CARALAFRGATDEQFF; CDR3 DNA: TGTGCCAGGGCACTAGCGTTCAGAGGGGCTACAGATGAGCAGTTCTTC
V gene: TRBV10-1; clone size: .; J gene: TRBJ2-3; D gene: .; CDR3 protein: CASSETFTDTQYF; CDR3 DNA: TGCGCCAGCAGTGAAACTTTCACAGATACGCAGTATTTT
V gene: TRBV2; clone size: .; J gene: TRBJ2-1; D gene: TRBD2; CDR3 protein: CASRATSGTYNEQFF; CDR3 DNA: TGTGCCAGCAGGGCGACTAGCGGAACCTACAATGAGCAGTTCTTC
V gene: TRBV6-5; clone size: .; J gene: TRBJ2-3; D gene: .; CDR3 protein: CASSSATGVSDTQYF; CDR3 DNA: TGTGCCAGCAGTTCAGCCACGGGAGTATCAGATACGCAGTATTTT
V gene: TRBV7-2; clone size: .; J gene: TRBJ1-6; D gene: TRBD1; CDR3 protein: CASSFNPGQGNSPLHF; CDR3 DNA: TGTGCCAGCAGCTTTAATCCGGGACAGGGGAATTCACCCCTCCACTTT
V gene: TRBV28; clone size: .; J gene: TRBJ1-2; D gene: .; CDR3 protein: CASSLGVGGEDDGYTF; CDR3 DNA: TGTGCCAGCAGTTTAGGGGTCGGGGGCGAAGATGATGGCTACACCTTC
V gene: TRBV3-1/TRBV3-2; clone size: .; J gene: TRBJ2-2; D gene: .; CDR3 protein: CASSQVRMRTGELFF; CDR3 DNA: TGTGCCAGCAGCCAAGTAAGGATGAGGACCGGGGAGCTGTTTTTT
V gene: TRBV27; clone size: .; J gene: TRBJ1-1; D gene: .; CDR3 protein: CASSSGHSEAFF; CDR3 DNA: TGTGCCAGCAGTTCCGGACACTCTGAAGCTTTCTTT
V gene: TRBV5-1; clone size: .; J gene: TRBJ2-7; D gene: TRBD1; CDR3 protein: CASSLQGYEQYF; CDR3 DNA: TGCGCCAGCAGCCTACAGGGGTACGAGCAGTACTTC
V gene: TRBV10-1; clone size: once; J gene: TRBJ1-4; D gene: .; CDR3 protein: CASSESRGEKLFF; CDR3 DNA: TGCGCCAGCAGTGAGTCTCGAGGAGAAAAACTGTTTTTT
V gene: TRBV6-5; clone size: .; J gene: TRBJ2-1; D gene: .; CDR3 protein: CASSLRGITDNEQFF; CDR3 DNA: TGTGCCAGCAGTCTGAGAGGCATCACAGACAATGAGCAGTTCTTC
V gene: TRBV6-1; clone size: .; J gene: TRBJ1-5; D gene: .; CDR3 protein: CASSEIGTNQPQHF; CDR3 DNA: TGTGCCAGCAGTGAAATAGGCACGAATCAGCCCCAGCATTTT
V gene: TRBV7-3; clone size: .; J gene: TRBJ1-6; D gene: .; CDR3 protein: CASSLGTNNSPLHF; CDR3 DNA: TGTGCCAGCAGCTTAGGCACCAATAATTCACCCCTCCACTTT
V gene: TRBV18; clone size: .; J gene: TRBJ2-3; D gene: TRBD1; CDR3 protein: CASSPLQGARDTQYF; CDR3 DNA: TGTGCCAGCTCACCACTCCAGGGGGCGCGTGATACGCAGTATTTT
V gene: TRBV4-1; clone size: .; J gene: TRBJ1-5; D gene: .; CDR3 protein: CASSQAGYSNQPQHF; CDR3 DNA: TGCGCCAGCAGCCAAGCAGGGTATAGCAATCAGCCCCAGCATTTT
V gene: TRBV5-1; clone size: .; J gene: TRBJ2-2; D gene: .; CDR3 protein: CASSLSLARPGELFF; CDR3 DNA: TGCGCCAGCAGCTTGTCACTAGCAAGACCCGGGGAGCTGTTTTTT
V gene: TRBV5-1; clone size: .; J gene: TRBJ1-4; D gene: .; CDR3 protein: CASSSSATNEKLFF; CDR3 DNA: TGCGCCAGCAGCTCCAGTGCAACTAATGAAAAACTGTTTTTT
V gene: TRBV15; clone size: .; J gene: TRBJ2-3; D gene: .; CDR3 protein: CATSRLGGRDTQYF; CDR3 DNA: TGTGCCACCAGCAGGCTAGGTGGTCGGGATACGCAGTATTTT
V gene: TRBV23-1; clone size: .; J gene: TRBJ1-2; D gene: .; CDR3 protein: CASSQRPGPLYGYTF; CDR3 DNA: TGCGCCAGCAGTCAGAGGCCGGGACCGCTATATGGCTACACCTTC
V gene: TRBV12-3/TRBV12-4; clone size: .; J gene: TRBJ1-1; D gene: .; CDR3 protein: CASISPGPTEAFF; CDR3 DNA: TGTGCCAGCATCTCTCCCGGACCCACTGAAGCTTTCTTT
V gene: TRBV11-3; clone size: once; J gene: TRBJ1-1; D gene: .; CDR3 protein: CASSLKVWTEAFF; CDR3 DNA: TGTGCCAGCAGCTTGAAGGTCTGGACTGAAGCTTTCTTT
V gene: TRBV6-2/TRBV6-3; clone size: .; J gene: TRBJ2-3; D gene: TRBD2; CDR3 protein: CASSKTSGSTDTQYF; CDR3 DNA: TGTGCCAGCAGTAAGACTAGCGGGAGCACAGATACGCAGTATTTT
V gene: TRBV14; clone size: .; J gene: TRBJ2-5; D gene: .; CDR3 protein: CASSQEHKAQYF; CDR3 DNA: TGTGCCAGCAGCCAGGAGCATAAGGCCCAGTACTTC